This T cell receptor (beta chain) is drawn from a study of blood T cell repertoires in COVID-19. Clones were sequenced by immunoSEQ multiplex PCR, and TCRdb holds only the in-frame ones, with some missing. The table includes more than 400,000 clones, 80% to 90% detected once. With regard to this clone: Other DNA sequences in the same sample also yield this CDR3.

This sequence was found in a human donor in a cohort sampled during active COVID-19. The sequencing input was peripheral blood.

The CDR3 bases are TGTGCCAGCAGCTTAACAGGGTTCCTCGACTCTGGGGCCAACGTCCTGACTTTC. Residues: CASSLTGFLDSGANVLTF. V usage is TRBV28 and J usage is TRBJ2-6, with a possible D match to TRBD1 (6 bases). The CDR3 sequence is 18 residues long. V was cut by 6 bases and J by 0 bases, with 18 bases left in between. Germline-derived CDR1 and CDR2 are MDHEN and SYDVKM.